The source of this T cell receptor (beta chain) is a study of graft-versus-host responses after intestinal transplantation. Study in general: Isolated intestinal, liver-intestinal, or multivisceral transplants had been given to the recipients. Every recipient had anti-thymocyte globulin induction and 3 to 4 years of tacrolimus plus steroids. Broader study findings: GvH clones were found in recipient marrow; some appeared first in ileum or blood. Circulating GvH clone levels at their peak were associated with HvG declines (early post-transplant).

V dropped 5 bases and J dropped 2 bases, with 16 bases sitting between them. Germline V CDR1 and CDR2: SGHAT, FQNNGV. This CDR3 is built from 15 residues. With respect to this clone: The antigen is undetermined.

Clones were sequenced by immunoSEQ multiplex PCR, and TCRdb holds only the in-frame ones, with some missing. Here the sample spans over 100,000 clones, roughly 92% being singletons. This TCR was recovered from a human donor who was the organ donor for an intestinal transplant. The chain recombines TRBV11-2 with TRBJ2-7, with D possibly called TRBD1 or TRBD2 (5 bases each). The material sequenced was unstimulated CD4+ T cells sorted from spleen or lymph node cells, taken before transplant. CDR3 sequence reads: CASSPLGEPAYEQYF. The CDR3 DNA reads TGTGCCAGCAGCCCCCTGGGGGAGCCGGCCTACGAGCAGTACTTC.